A selection of T cell receptor beta chains follows, all from one sample in a study of vaccination and CD4 T cells after COVID-19. These receptors are not linked to any known antigen. TCRdb redid the calling of the PCR reads with MiXCR, one entry per CDR3 protein. The sample comprises 7,100 or so distinct CDR3 sequences, around three fifths of which are singletons, and 25% to 30% rests with the top ten. Source material: CD4+ T cells from blood, cultured in vitro. These receptors originate from a human donor who had recovered from COVID-19. CDR3s include the opening cysteine and the closing phenylalanine or tryptophan. The D gene is left open where the match is weak. Size is stated for part of the rows, as once, few or many counts, or as a class when the clone is expanded.

size: NA; J: TRBJ1-5; D: NA; V: TRBV6-5; CDR3: CASSYTGHLNQPQHF; DNA: TGTGCCAGCAGTTACACGGGACATTTAAATCAGCCCCAGCATTTT
size: NA; J: TRBJ2-2; D: NA; V: TRBV7-2; CDR3: CASGSFPRGAAGELFF; DNA: TGTGCCAGCGGCTCATTCCCTCGGGGGGCGGCCGGGGAGCTGTTTTTT
size: NA; J: TRBJ2-2; D: NA; V: TRBV11-3; CDR3: CASSFRTANTGELFF; DNA: TGTGCCAGCAGCTTTAGGACAGCGAACACCGGGGAGCTGTTTTTT
size: few; J: TRBJ1-5; D: NA; V: TRBV20-1; CDR3: CSANGGANQPQHF; DNA: TGCAGTGCTAACGGGGGGGCCAATCAGCCCCAGCATTTT
size: few; J: TRBJ1-1; D: NA; V: TRBV14; CDR3: CASSHMGTEAFF; DNA: TGTGCCAGCAGCCATATGGGGACTGAAGCTTTCTTT
size: NA; J: TRBJ2-5; D: NA; V: TRBV20-1; CDR3: CSARDRGGAQETQYF; DNA: TGCAGTGCTAGAGATCGTGGGGGCGCGCAAGAGACCCAGTACTTC
size: NA; J: TRBJ2-7; D: TRBD1; V: TRBV7-2; CDR3: CASSSLPGTVYEQYF; DNA: TGTGCCAGCAGCTCGCTACCGGGGACAGTCTACGAGCAGTACTTC
size: NA; J: TRBJ1-5; D: TRBD1; V: TRBV15; CDR3: CATSGTPGQGDQPQHF; DNA: TGTGCCACCAGCGGAACGCCGGGACAGGGTGATCAGCCCCAGCATTTT
size: NA; J: TRBJ1-5; D: TRBD1; V: TRBV6-1; CDR3: CASSDQGAAGFGNQPQHF; DNA: TGTGCCAGCAGCGACCAGGGGGCGGCAGGATTTGGCAATCAGCCCCAGCATTTT
size: NA; J: TRBJ1-1; D: TRBD1; V: TRBV7-9; CDR3: CASTRTGVYAEAFF; DNA: TGTGCCAGCACCCGAACAGGGGTTTACGCTGAAGCTTTCTTT
size: NA; J: TRBJ2-7; D: NA; V: TRBV6-1; CDR3: CASSERHGTYEQYF; DNA: TGTGCCAGCAGTGAACGTCACGGTACCTACGAGCAGTACTTC
size: NA; J: TRBJ2-3; D: TRBD2; V: TRBV6-1; CDR3: CASSDNGGSTDTQYF; DNA: TGTGCCAGCAGTGACAACGGGGGGAGCACAGATACGCAGTATTTT
size: few; J: TRBJ2-5; D: NA; V: TRBV7-2; CDR3: CASSLGASWGQETQYF; DNA: TGTGCCAGCAGCTTAGGTGCCTCCTGGGGTCAAGAGACCCAGTACTTC
size: NA; J: TRBJ1-1; D: NA; V: TRBV7-6; CDR3: CASSPFGNKAFF; DNA: TGTGCCAGCAGCCCTTTTGGGAATAAAGCTTTCTTT
size: NA; J: TRBJ1-2; D: NA; V: TRBV7-2; CDR3: CASSRGRDGDYGYTF; DNA: TGTGCCAGCAGCAGAGGGAGGGACGGTGACTATGGCTACACCTTC
size: NA; J: TRBJ1-6; D: NA; V: TRBV20-1; CDR3: CSARSNGMGNSPLHF; DNA: TGCAGTGCTAGATCTAATGGGATGGGCAATTCACCCCTCCACTTT
size: once; J: TRBJ1-1; D: NA; V: TRBV20-1; CDR3: CSAPPIFSNTEAFF; DNA: TGCAGTGCTCCCCCCATCTTTAGTAACACTGAAGCTTTCTTT
size: NA; J: TRBJ1-2; D: NA; V: TRBV2; CDR3: CASSEQVRPDYGYTF; DNA: TGTGCCAGCAGTGAACAGGTCAGGCCAGACTATGGCTACACCTTC
size: NA; J: TRBJ2-5; D: TRBD2; V: TRBV24-1; CDR3: CATSDYASGYQETQYF; DNA: TGTGCCACCAGTGATTACGCTAGCGGGTACCAAGAGACCCAGTACTTC
size: NA; J: TRBJ1-3; D: NA; V: TRBV7-3; CDR3: CASSSGPGNTIYF; DNA: TGTGCCAGCAGCTCGGGACCTGGAAACACCATATATTTT
size: NA; J: TRBJ2-2; D: NA; V: TRBV2; CDR3: CASSVYSDKNTGELFF; DNA: TGTGCCAGCAGTGTTTATAGCGATAAGAACACCGGGGAGCTGTTTTTT
size: NA; J: TRBJ2-2; D: TRBD2; V: TRBV7-2; CDR3: CASSQREIVTGELFF; DNA: TGTGCCAGCAGTCAGCGGGAGATCGTCACCGGGGAGCTGTTTTTT
size: once; J: TRBJ1-5; D: TRBD1; V: TRBV6-1; CDR3: CASSRDSLYSNQPQHF; DNA: TGTGCCAGCAGCCGGGACAGCCTTTATAGCAATCAGCCCCAGCATTTT
size: NA; J: TRBJ2-7; D: NA; V: TRBV20-1; CDR3: CSATGDYEQYF; DNA: TGCAGTGCTACGGGGGACTACGAGCAGTACTTC
size: medium-sized; J: TRBJ2-5; D: NA; V: TRBV6-5; CDR3: CASSYSPVTGTQYF; DNA: TGTGCCAGCAGTTACTCGCCCGTCACGGGGACCCAGTACTTC
size: NA; J: TRBJ2-1; D: NA; V: TRBV6-5; CDR3: CASSYSDPRASAAYNEQFF; DNA: TGTGCCAGCAGTTACTCGGATCCTCGAGCTAGCGCCGCCTACAATGAGCAGTTCTTC
size: NA; J: TRBJ1-2; D: NA; V: TRBV7-2; CDR3: CASSLMPRGANYGYTF; DNA: TGTGCCAGCAGCTTAATGCCGCGGGGAGCTAACTATGGCTACACCTTC
size: NA; J: TRBJ1-5; D: NA; V: TRBV1; CDR3: CTSSQDPAGYSNQPQHF; DNA: TGCACCAGCAGCCAAGACCCTGCAGGCTATAGCAATCAGCCCCAGCATTTT
size: NA; J: TRBJ2-7; D: NA; V: TRBV2; CDR3: CASNRYLGYEQYF; DNA: TGTGCCAGCAACAGGTACCTAGGGTACGAGCAGTACTTC
size: NA; J: TRBJ1-5; D: TRBD1; V: TRBV12-5; CDR3: CASGMEGAVKAAQHF; DNA: TGTGCTAGTGGCATGGAGGGGGCAGTAAAGGCGGCCCAGCATTTT
size: NA; J: TRBJ2-3; D: TRBD2; V: TRBV6-5; CDR3: CASSYLLAGGADTQYF; DNA: TGTGCCAGCAGTTACTTACTAGCGGGGGGGGCAGATACGCAGTATTTT
size: NA; J: TRBJ2-7; D: NA; V: TRBV9; CDR3: CASSVASHQDPYEQYF; DNA: TGTGCCAGCAGCGTAGCTTCACACCAAGACCCCTACGAGCAGTACTTC
size: NA; J: TRBJ1-1; D: NA; V: TRBV9; CDR3: CASNRIGPGDTEAFF; DNA: TGTGCCAGCAATAGAATAGGCCCGGGGGACACTGAAGCTTTCTTT
size: NA; J: TRBJ1-4; D: NA; V: TRBV20-1; CDR3: CSAVAVPNEKLFF; DNA: TGCAGTGCTGTGGCAGTACCTAATGAAAAACTGTTTTTT
size: few; J: TRBJ1-2; D: NA; V: TRBV20-1; CDR3: CSARGGALTAYGYTF; DNA: TGCAGTGCTAGAGGGGGGGCCCTAACAGCCTATGGCTACACCTTC
size: NA; J: TRBJ2-1; D: NA; V: TRBV7-8; CDR3: CASSSWTGEQFF; DNA: TGTGCCAGCAGCTCATGGACCGGTGAGCAGTTCTTC
size: few; J: TRBJ1-6; D: NA; V: TRBV20-1; CDR3: CSATTAGAQRSPLHF; DNA: TGCAGTGCCACTACCGCAGGGGCACAGCGTTCACCCCTCCACTTT
size: NA; J: TRBJ1-1; D: NA; V: TRBV6-1; CDR3: CASSGIPGVTEAFF; DNA: TGTGCCAGCAGTGGGATACCGGGAGTCACTGAAGCTTTCTTT
size: NA; J: TRBJ2-1; D: NA; V: TRBV2; CDR3: CASSEGWDEQFF; DNA: TGTGCCAGCAGTGAAGGGTGGGATGAGCAGTTCTTC
size: NA; J: TRBJ1-1; D: NA; V: TRBV7-6; CDR3: CASSPDRHDTEAFF; DNA: TGTGCCAGCAGCCCCGACAGGCATGACACTGAAGCTTTCTTT
size: NA; J: TRBJ2-7; D: NA; V: TRBV5-4; CDR3: CASSQQGPDYEQYF; DNA: TGTGCCAGCAGCCAACAGGGTCCCGACTACGAGCAGTACTTC
size: once; J: TRBJ1-6; D: TRBD1; V: TRBV2; CDR3: CASRPTGAINSPLHF; DNA: TGTGCCAGCAGGCCGACAGGGGCGATTAATTCACCCCTCCACTTT
size: NA; J: TRBJ2-7; D: TRBD1; V: TRBV20-1; CDR3: CSARGGQGPRREQYF; DNA: TGCAGTGCTAGGGGGGGACAGGGCCCGCGTCGCGAGCAGTACTTC
size: NA; J: TRBJ2-3; D: NA; V: TRBV20-1; CDR3: CSAAGTSTDTQYF; DNA: TGCAGTGCTGCCGGGACTAGCACAGATACGCAGTATTTT
size: NA; J: TRBJ2-7; D: NA; V: TRBV12-3/TRBV12-4; CDR3: CASRYGGNTQYF; DNA: TGTGCCAGCAGGTATGGGGGTAATACGCAGTACTTC
size: NA; J: TRBJ2-5; D: NA; V: TRBV7-3; CDR3: CASSGGPGETQYF; DNA: TGTGCCAGCAGTGGAGGTCCGGGAGAGACCCAGTACTTC
size: NA; J: TRBJ2-6; D: NA; V: TRBV10-3; CDR3: CAISGGGAGANVLTF; DNA: TGTGCCATCAGTGGAGGGGGGGCTGGGGCCAACGTCCTGACTTTC
size: NA; J: TRBJ2-7; D: NA; V: TRBV7-9; CDR3: CASSLYKGRRLGEQYF; DNA: TGTGCCAGCAGCTTATATAAGGGGCGACGTCTGGGCGAGCAGTACTTC
size: NA; J: TRBJ1-1; D: TRBD1; V: TRBV6-5; CDR3: CASSYTDRGRDTEAFF; DNA: TGTGCCAGCAGTTACACGGACAGGGGCCGGGACACTGAAGCTTTCTTT
size: once; J: TRBJ1-6; D: TRBD1; V: TRBV20-1; CDR3: CSAQGVVNSPLHF; DNA: TGCAGTGCCCAGGGGGTTGTTAATTCACCCCTCCACTTT